The clone carrying this T cell receptor (beta chain) was counted at least ten times. Its antigen is not known. This record belongs to a study of naive and memory T cell subsets. Whole-study findings and limits: A clonotype means one alpha or beta sequence, not an alpha/beta pair. Over 85% of naive TCR sequences appeared only once, unlike memory subsets. In CD4 and CD8 cells, diversity dropped from naive through EMRA. Naive repertoires, especially CD8, held a few larger clonotypes, possibly memory cells re-expressing CD45RA.

Cells stained for CD3, CD4, CD8, CD45RA, CD27 and viability were sorted into four CD45RA/CD27 subsets. V was pared by 5 bases and J by 6 bases, with 10 bases of the junction left unmatched. The CDR3 totals 16 residues. In germline, CDR1 is SGHVS, CDR2 FNYEAQ. An equimolar mix of two oligonucleotides served as the beta constant-region primer for TRBC1 and TRBC2. Four rounds of PCR amplified the ligated cDNA using nested alpha and beta constant-region primers plus SP2. From the UMI-ligation and nested PCR reads, TCRdb called clonotypes with MiXCR, one entry per CDR3 protein. This table has 130,000 to 150,000 distinct CDR3 sequences, over 20% appearing once.

This receptor was taken from a human donor in good health. J is TRBJ2-7 and V is TRBV7-6; 13 bases are shared with TRBD2. Input material: naive CD4+ T cells from blood. The CDR3 spells CASSRPGTSGTGEQYF. CDR3 sequence (DNA): TGTGCCAGCAGCCGCCCCGGGACTAGCGGGACAGGCGAGCAGTACTTC.